This T cell receptor (beta chain) was profiled in a study of CD8+ T cells in alopecia areata. Described treatment: oral pan-JAK inhibitor, 5-10 mg twice daily. PBMCs, the starting material, were the source of sorted CD4+ and CD8+ T cells. RNA extraction was followed by reverse transcription into cDNA, which acted as the sequencing template. Generated by immunoSEQ multiplex PCR, the TCRdb table keeps only in-frame clones and is missing some. The repertoire holds about 190,000 clones, with about 64% as singletons. The sequencing here drew on CD4+ T cells sorted from blood, taken at week 4, from a patient treated with tofacitinib. This TCR derives from a human donor with alopecia areata.

The CDR3 DNA is TGCAGTTCGATTGACACAGATACGCAGTATTTT. Its protein is CSSIDTDTQYF. This chain uses TRBV20-1 with TRBJ2-3; D gene ambiguous. The CDR3 loop spans 11 amino acids. Germline V gene data show CDR1 as DFQATT and CDR2 as SNEGSKA (reference sequence). Trimming pared 8 bases from V and 2 bases from J, leaving 8 bases between.